These T cell receptor beta chains were read from a single sample in a study of CD4 and CD8 cells across lung adenocarcinoma regions. TCRdb ran MiXCR on the PCR reads and lists one entry per CDR3 protein. The sample contains more than 6,000 distinct CDR3 sequences, approximately 50% of which appear only once. Sequencing input: CD8+ T cells from the center of a lung tumor. Every receptor here comes from a female donor with lung adenocarcinoma. The CD4 and CD8 labels of this study may be unreliable. Both conserved end residues are part of each CDR3. A D gene is named only where the DNA matches it firmly. Clone sizes are given selectively: once, few, many, or a class where the clone is expanded.

TRBJ2-1	medium-sized	TRBD1	TRBV7-6	CASSPGRGTLNEQFF	TGTGCCAGCAGCCCTGGCAGGGGGACCCTCAATGAGCAGTTCTTC
TRBJ2-7	.	TRBD1	TRBV5-1	CASSLLRGQGGSYEQYF	TGCGCCAGCAGCTTGTTACGAGGACAGGGTGGCTCCTACGAGCAGTACTTC
TRBJ2-3	.	TRBD2	TRBV10-2	CASSASSSGRTQYF	TGCGCCAGCAGTGCGTCCTCTAGCGGGAGGACGCAGTATTTT
TRBJ2-2	.	.	TRBV3-1	CASSQTPADFSGELFF	TGTGCCAGCAGCCAAACCCCGGCGGATTTCAGCGGGGAGCTGTTTTTT
TRBJ2-1	.	.	TRBV7-2	CASSTRDPSREQFF	TGTGCCAGCAGCACCCGGGACCCCTCCCGGGAGCAGTTCTTC
TRBJ2-1	.	TRBD1	TRBV7-3	CASSVLTGSSYNEQFF	TGTGCCAGCAGCGTACTGACAGGGAGCTCCTACAATGAGCAGTTCTTC
TRBJ2-1	many	.	TRBV12-5	CASGLALGSYNEQFF	TGTGCTAGTGGTTTGGCCCTGGGATCCTACAATGAGCAGTTCTTC
TRBJ2-1	.	.	TRBV5-8	CASSFGEGSHPETQYF	.
TRBJ1-1	.	.	TRBV6-1	CASPRAGNTEAFF	TGTGCCAGCCCAAGGGCCGGGAACACTGAAGCTTTCTTT
TRBJ1-5	.	TRBD1	TRBV5-5	CASSWTGQYQPQHF	TGTGCCAGCAGCTGGACAGGGCAATATCAGCCCCAGCATTTT
TRBJ2-1	many	.	TRBV6-1	CASRTAGGQADEQFF	TGTGCCAGCAGAACCGCCGGGGGCCAGGCGGATGAGCAGTTCTTC
TRBJ2-1	.	TRBD2	TRBV6-1	CASRSGTTQSYEEQFF	TGTGCCAGCAGGTCAGGGACTACACAGAGCTACGAGGAGCAGTTTTTT
TRBJ2-3	.	TRBD2	TRBV12-3/TRBV12-4	CASMVAGGPKDKQYF	TGTGCCAGCATGGTAGCGGGGGGGCCGAAGGATAAGCAGTATTTT
TRBJ2-5	few	.	TRBV12-3/TRBV12-4	CASSLGSKRETQYF	TGTGCCAGCAGTTTAGGATCGAAGAGGGAGACCCAGTACTTC
TRBJ2-1	few	TRBD1	TRBV11-3	CASSLRDRANEQFF	TGTGCCAGCAGCCTCCGAGACAGGGCCAATGAGCAGTTCTTC
TRBJ2-5	.	TRBD2	TRBV7-2	CASLAGKTQYF	TGTGCCAGCCTAGCGGGGAAGACCCAGTACTTC
TRBJ2-2	medium-sized	.	TRBV6-4	CASSDPTRTGELFF	TGTGCCAGCTCGGACCCTACCAGGACCGGGGAGCTGTTTTTT
TRBJ2-5	.	.	TRBV6-1	CASSEVGGGGRDKETQYF	TGTGCCAGCAGTGAAGTAGGGGGCGGGGGCCGTGACAAAGAGACCCAGTACTTC
TRBJ2-5	.	.	TRBV24-1	CATSDLQSGVETQYF	TGTGCCACCAGTGATTTGCAATCAGGGGTTGAGACCCAGTACTTC
TRBJ2-3	many	.	TRBV7-2	CASSLGLELDTQYF	TGTGCCAGCAGCTTAGGGCTAGAACTAGATACGCAGTATTTT
TRBJ2-3	.	.	TRBV6-5	CASRYSALRATDTQYF	TGTGCCAGCCGTTACTCGGCGCTGCGTGCCACAGATACGCAGTATTTC
TRBJ2-7	.	TRBD2	TRBV11-2	CASSPSRERFNEQYF	TGTGCCAGCAGCCCGTCGCGGGAGCGATTTAACGAGCAGTACTTC
TRBJ2-1	.	TRBD2	TRBV10-1	CASSESIMGGGRRSEQFF	TGCGCCAGCAGTGAGAGTATAATGGGAGGCGGGAGACGTAGTGAGCAGTTCTTC
TRBJ1-2	few	TRBD1	TRBV5-1	CASSGGTGGGYGYTF	TGCGCCAGCAGCGGAGGGACAGGCGGCGGCTATGGCTACACCTTC
TRBJ2-3	few	TRBD1	TRBV19	CASSRRPGQGTTDTQYF	TGTGCCAGTAGTAGAAGACCGGGACAGGGGACGACAGATACGCAGTATTTT
TRBJ2-2	once	.	TRBV11-2	CASSLTDTGELFF	TGTGCCAGCAGCTTGACAGACACCGGGGAGCTGTTTTTT
TRBJ2-3	.	.	TRBV6-1	CASSEGGGGGGAKDTQYF	TGTGCCAGCAGTGAAGGAGGGGGGGGGGGGGGGGCCAAAGATACGCAGTATTTC
TRBJ2-5	once	TRBD2	TRBV7-3	CASSPSGGAGETQYF	TGTGCCAGCAGCCCCAGCGGGGGGGCCGGGGAGACCCAGTACTTC
TRBJ1-3	few	.	TRBV12-3/TRBV12-4	CASTPRHYSGNTIYF	TGTGCCAGCACCCCCCGACACTACTCTGGAAACACCATATATTTT
TRBJ2-2	.	.	TRBV25-1	CASSEGPSAAGELFF	TGTGCCAGCAGTGAGGGTCCTAGCGCCGCCGGGGAGCTGTTTTTT
TRBJ2-2	medium-sized	.	TRBV6-1	CASSARDGTTGELFF	TGTGCCAGCAGTGCACGGGACGGTACCACCGGGGAGCTGTTTTTT
TRBJ2-2	.	.	TRBV5-4	CASSPNRRGELFF	TGTGCCAGCAGCCCTAATAGGCGCGGGGAGCTGTTTTTT
TRBJ2-3	many	.	TRBV27	CASRLGFGTDTQYF	TGTGCCAGCAGACTAGGGTTCGGCACAGATACGCAGTATTTT
TRBJ1-5	few	.	TRBV12-3/TRBV12-4	CASSPLTGLGQPQHF	TGTGCCAGCAGCCCGTTAACAGGGTTGGGTCAGCCCCAGCATTTT
TRBJ2-3	.	.	TRBV7-3	CASSLRQSTDTQYF	TGTGCCAGCAGCTTACGACAGTCCACAGATACGCAGTATTTT
TRBJ2-7	medium-sized	.	TRBV7-8	CASSLSSATYEQYF	TGTGCCAGCAGCTTATCTAGCGCGACCTACGAGCAGTACTTC
TRBJ2-3	once	.	TRBV11-3	CASSLGRYDAQYF	TGTGCCAGCAGCTTAGGACGGTACGATGCGCAGTATTTT
TRBJ2-1	.	.	TRBV5-6	CASSLDEIQQFF	TGTGCCAGCAGCTTGGACGAGATTCAGCAGTTCTTC
TRBJ1-5	medium-sized	.	TRBV6-1	CASSEAFDLPQHF	TGTGCCAGCAGTGAAGCATTCGATCTGCCCCAGCATTTT
TRBJ2-3	few	TRBD2	TRBV6-4	CASSDGGGHSTDTQYF	TGTGCCAGCAGTGATGGGGGAGGGCACAGCACAGATACGCAGTATTTT
TRBJ2-5	.	.	TRBV11-3	CASSLDGETQYF	TGTGCCAGCAGCTTAGATGGTGAGACCCAGTACTTC
TRBJ2-3	large	.	TRBV27	CASSPSVTNTQYF	TGTGCCAGCAGTCCCTCTGTCACGAATACGCAGTATTTT
TRBJ1-2	many	TRBD1	TRBV5-8	CASSLVDRDYGYTF	TGTGCCAGCAGCTTGGTGGACAGGGACTATGGCTACACCTTC
TRBJ1-2	few	.	TRBV4-3	CASSQGDLSPGGGYTF	TGCGCCAGCAGCCAAGGGGACCTCTCCCCCGGTGGTGGCTACACCTTC
TRBJ1-2	few	.	TRBV4-1	CASSQDAGDNYGYTF	TGCGCCAGCAGCCAAGATGCAGGGGATAACTATGGCTACACCTTC
TRBJ2-1	medium-sized	TRBD1	TRBV6-4	CASSDSRQGEHNEQFF	TGTGCCAGCAGTGACTCGAGGCAGGGGGAGCACAATGAGCAGTTCTTC